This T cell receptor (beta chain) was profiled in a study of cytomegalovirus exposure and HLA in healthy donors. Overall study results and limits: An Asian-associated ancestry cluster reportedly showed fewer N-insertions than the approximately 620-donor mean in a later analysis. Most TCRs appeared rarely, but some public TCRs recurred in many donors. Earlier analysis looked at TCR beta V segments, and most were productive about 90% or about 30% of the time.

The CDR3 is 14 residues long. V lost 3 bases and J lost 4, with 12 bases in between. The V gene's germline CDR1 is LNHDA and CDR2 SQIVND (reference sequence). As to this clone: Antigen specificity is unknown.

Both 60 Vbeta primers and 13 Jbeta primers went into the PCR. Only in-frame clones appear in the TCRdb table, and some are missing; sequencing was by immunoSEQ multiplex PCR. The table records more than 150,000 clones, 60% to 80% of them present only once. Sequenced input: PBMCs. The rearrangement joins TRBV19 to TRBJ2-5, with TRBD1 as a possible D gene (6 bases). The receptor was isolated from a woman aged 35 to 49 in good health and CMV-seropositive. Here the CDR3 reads CASSMGTSLETQYF. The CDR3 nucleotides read TGTGCCAGTAGTATGGGGACAAGTTTAGAGACCCAGTACTTC.